This is a list of T cell receptor beta chains from one sample in a study of blood T cell repertoires in COVID-19. TCRdb keeps only in-frame clones here, not all; method: immunoSEQ multiplex PCR. Of a few hundred thousand clones listed, about 88% are singletons. The material sequenced was PBMCs or T cells enriched from blood (not recorded which). All receptors derive from a woman aged 30 to 39 who had recovered from COVID-19. CDR3s include the opening cysteine and the closing phenylalanine or tryptophan. D genes are given only for firm matches. The size field is filled for only some rows; it gives once, few, many or a size class.

j_call: TRBJ2-3; clone_size: .; cdr3_length: 16; v_call: TRBV5-1; d_call: TRBD2; cdr3_aa: CASSKLAGGDTDTQYF; cdr3_nt: TGCGCCAGCAGCAAACTAGCGGGGGGTGACACAGATACGCAGTATTTT
j_call: TRBJ1-1; clone_size: .; cdr3_length: 17; v_call: TRBV28; d_call: TRBD1; cdr3_aa: CASSFGAPGGMNTEAFF; cdr3_nt: TGTGCCAGCAGTTTTGGAGCCCCAGGGGGCATGAACACTGAAGCTTTCTTT
j_call: TRBJ2-2; clone_size: few; cdr3_length: 14; v_call: TRBV5-1; d_call: .; cdr3_aa: CASSLWPDTGELFF; cdr3_nt: TGCGCCAGCAGCTTATGGCCTGACACCGGGGAGCTGTTTTTT
j_call: TRBJ1-6; clone_size: .; cdr3_length: 15; v_call: TRBV5-1; d_call: TRBD1; cdr3_aa: CASSFTGQGNSPLHF; cdr3_nt: TGCGCCAGCAGCTTCACGGGACAGGGAAATTCACCCCTCCACTTT
j_call: TRBJ1-5; clone_size: .; cdr3_length: 16; v_call: TRBV28; d_call: .; cdr3_aa: CAAQGGGISPHQPQHF; cdr3_nt: TGTGCCGCCCAAGGCGGGGGGATATCACCGCACCAGCCCCAGCATTTT
j_call: TRBJ2-7; clone_size: .; cdr3_length: 15; v_call: TRBV3-1/TRBV3-2; d_call: .; cdr3_aa: CASSHGGVYGYEQYF; cdr3_nt: TGTGCCAGCAGCCATGGCGGCGTGTATGGTTACGAGCAGTACTTC
j_call: TRBJ1-3; clone_size: .; cdr3_length: 14; v_call: TRBV3-1/TRBV3-2; d_call: .; cdr3_aa: CASSQAEVGNTIYF; cdr3_nt: TGTGCCAGCAGCCAAGCGGAGGTAGGAAACACCATATATTTT
j_call: TRBJ1-6; clone_size: .; cdr3_length: 16; v_call: TRBV18; d_call: .; cdr3_aa: CASSPPSTGTDSPLHF; cdr3_nt: TGTGCCAGCTCACCACCTAGCACAGGGACGGATTCACCCCTCCACTTT
j_call: TRBJ2-4; clone_size: once; cdr3_length: 17; v_call: TRBV4-1; d_call: .; cdr3_aa: CASSPGRNLRVKNIQYF; cdr3_nt: TGCGCCAGCAGCCCCGGTAGGAACCTCCGGGTCAAAAACATTCAGTACTTC
j_call: TRBJ2-3; clone_size: .; cdr3_length: 16; v_call: TRBV11-3; d_call: TRBD2; cdr3_aa: CASSRTSGGYTDTQYF; cdr3_nt: TGTGCCAGCAGCCGGACTAGCGGGGGGTACACAGATACGCAGTATTTT
j_call: TRBJ2-7; clone_size: once; cdr3_length: 14; v_call: TRBV6-5; d_call: .; cdr3_aa: CASSYKGSTYEQYF; cdr3_nt: TGTGCCAGCAGTTACAAGGGGTCTACCTACGAGCAGTACTTC
j_call: TRBJ2-2; clone_size: .; cdr3_length: 20; v_call: TRBV4-1; d_call: TRBD2; cdr3_aa: CASSHRARLAGAVGTGELFF; cdr3_nt: TGCGCCAGCAGCCATCGAGCCCGGCTAGCGGGAGCGGTCGGCACCGGGGAGCTGTTTTTT
j_call: TRBJ2-1; clone_size: .; cdr3_length: 16; v_call: TRBV6-5; d_call: .; cdr3_aa: CASSYESRTVSNEQFF; cdr3_nt: TGTGCCAGCAGTTACGAGTCCCGGACAGTTTCTAATGAGCAGTTCTTC
j_call: TRBJ2-2; clone_size: .; cdr3_length: 16; v_call: TRBV19; d_call: .; cdr3_aa: CASSIGRGLATGELFF; cdr3_nt: TGTGCCAGTAGTATAGGGAGGGGACTCGCCACCGGGGAGCTGTTTTTT
j_call: TRBJ1-1; clone_size: few; cdr3_length: 11; v_call: TRBV30; d_call: .; cdr3_aa: CAWRRDTEAFF; cdr3_nt: TGTGCCTGGAGGAGGGACACTGAAGCTTTCTTT
j_call: TRBJ1-2; clone_size: .; cdr3_length: 15; v_call: TRBV5-8; d_call: .; cdr3_aa: CASSLYDGEIYGYTF; cdr3_nt: TGTGCCAGCAGCTTGTACGACGGAGAAATCTATGGCTACACCTTC
j_call: TRBJ2-7; clone_size: .; cdr3_length: 15; v_call: TRBV5-1; d_call: TRBD2; cdr3_aa: CASSAPGGRAYEQYF; cdr3_nt: TGCGCCAGCAGTGCCCCCGGCGGGAGGGCCTACGAGCAGTACTTC
j_call: TRBJ2-7; clone_size: .; cdr3_length: 11; v_call: TRBV29-1; d_call: TRBD1; cdr3_aa: CSANTGGGQYF; cdr3_nt: TGCAGCGCCAATACAGGGGGAGGGCAGTACTTC
j_call: TRBJ2-7; clone_size: .; cdr3_length: 15; v_call: TRBV5-1; d_call: .; cdr3_aa: CASSLKSGATYEQYF; cdr3_nt: TGCGCCAGCAGCTTAAAAAGCGGAGCAACCTACGAGCAGTACTTC
j_call: TRBJ2-3; clone_size: .; cdr3_length: 16; v_call: TRBV10-1; d_call: TRBD1; cdr3_aa: CASSVNRGLSTDTQYF; cdr3_nt: TGCGCCAGCAGCGTCAACAGGGGGCTGAGTACAGATACGCAGTATTTT
j_call: TRBJ1-1; clone_size: .; cdr3_length: 13; v_call: TRBV10-2; d_call: .; cdr3_aa: CASSVTGHTEAFF; cdr3_nt: TGCGCCAGCAGTGTTACAGGGCACACTGAAGCTTTCTTT
j_call: TRBJ1-2; clone_size: once; cdr3_length: 14; v_call: TRBV4-1; d_call: .; cdr3_aa: CASSPTQGFDGYTF; cdr3_nt: TGCGCCAGCAGCCCAACCCAGGGATTTGATGGCTACACCTTC
j_call: TRBJ2-7; clone_size: .; cdr3_length: 14; v_call: TRBV27; d_call: .; cdr3_aa: CASMLDGSSYEQYF; cdr3_nt: TGTGCCAGCATGTTGGACGGGAGCTCCTACGAGCAGTACTTC
j_call: TRBJ1-2; clone_size: .; cdr3_length: 14; v_call: TRBV18; d_call: TRBD1; cdr3_aa: CASSRLQGLEGYTF; cdr3_nt: TGTGCCAGCTCACGACTACAGGGGCTGGAGGGCTACACCTTC
j_call: TRBJ2-7; clone_size: .; cdr3_length: 18; v_call: TRBV18; d_call: TRBD1; cdr3_aa: CASSPLTGTVQLSYEQYF; cdr3_nt: TGTGCCAGCTCACCACTTACCGGGACAGTACAATTGTCCTACGAGCAGTACTTC
j_call: TRBJ1-1; clone_size: .; cdr3_length: 17; v_call: TRBV9; d_call: TRBD1; cdr3_aa: CASSVGQGGGRNTEAFF; cdr3_nt: TGTGCCAGCAGCGTTGGACAGGGGGGAGGTAGGAACACTGAAGCTTTCTTT
j_call: TRBJ1-1; clone_size: once; cdr3_length: 15; v_call: TRBV28; d_call: TRBD1; cdr3_aa: CASSRQGFSNTEAFF; cdr3_nt: TGTGCCAGCAGTCGACAGGGCTTTTCGAACACTGAAGCTTTCTTT
j_call: TRBJ2-1; clone_size: .; cdr3_length: 16; v_call: TRBV4-1; d_call: TRBD2; cdr3_aa: CASSQLGAGVANEQFF; cdr3_nt: TGCGCCAGCAGCCAACTCGGAGCGGGAGTTGCCAATGAGCAGTTCTTC
j_call: TRBJ2-3; clone_size: .; cdr3_length: 17; v_call: TRBV27; d_call: TRBD2; cdr3_aa: CASSLRWLAASTDTQYF; cdr3_nt: TGTGCCAGCAGTTTACGCTGGCTAGCGGCTAGCACAGATACGCAGTATTTT
j_call: TRBJ2-3; clone_size: .; cdr3_length: 15; v_call: TRBV23-1; d_call: TRBD1; cdr3_aa: CASRGDRGLGDTQYF; cdr3_nt: TGCGCCAGCAGAGGGGACAGGGGGCTTGGGGATACGCAGTATTTT
j_call: TRBJ2-3; clone_size: .; cdr3_length: 17; v_call: TRBV2; d_call: .; cdr3_aa: CASSGAGGLSRTDTQYF; cdr3_nt: TGTGCCAGCAGTGGGGCCGGGGGTCTTTCGCGCACAGATACGCAGTATTTT
j_call: TRBJ2-5; clone_size: .; cdr3_length: 12; v_call: TRBV19; d_call: .; cdr3_aa: CASKNEWETQYF; cdr3_nt: TGTGCCAGTAAGAATGAGTGGGAGACCCAGTACTTC
j_call: TRBJ2-2; clone_size: .; cdr3_length: 16; v_call: TRBV5-1; d_call: TRBD2; cdr3_aa: CASSPVAGANTGELFF; cdr3_nt: TGCGCCAGCAGCCCCGTAGCGGGTGCGAACACCGGGGAGCTGTTTTTT
j_call: TRBJ2-2; clone_size: .; cdr3_length: 13; v_call: TRBV3-1/TRBV3-2; d_call: TRBD1; cdr3_aa: CASSLRGSGELFF; cdr3_nt: TGTGCCAGCAGTCTCAGGGGGTCCGGGGAGCTGTTTTTT
j_call: TRBJ2-2; clone_size: once; cdr3_length: 15; v_call: TRBV5-6; d_call: .; cdr3_aa: CASFRGRVNTGELFF; cdr3_nt: TGTGCCAGCTTTAGGGGCCGGGTGAACACCGGGGAGCTGTTTTTT
j_call: TRBJ1-2; clone_size: .; cdr3_length: 15; v_call: TRBV5-4; d_call: .; cdr3_aa: CASSLAVTGLYGYTF; cdr3_nt: TGTGCCAGCAGCTTGGCCGTGACAGGTCTCTATGGCTACACCTTC